The clone carrying this T cell receptor beta chain was counted only a few times. One entry per CDR3 protein results from TCRdb running MiXCR on the 5' RACE reads. The repertoire holds approximately 52,000 distinct CDR3 sequences, with about 14% as singletons. V was trimmed by 5 bases and J by 7 bases, leaving 15 bases between them. The germline CDR1 and CDR2 sequences are LNHDA and SQIVND (reference sequence). This CDR3 is built from 14 residues. The data belong to a study of T cells of healthy individuals. This sequence joins TRBV19 and TRBJ1-5; perhaps TRBD1 as D (5 bases). The origin of this receptor is a human donor in good health. CDR3 in DNA: TGTGCCAGTAGTTTCAGGGTGGGCGGACAGCCCCAGCATTTT. Protein product: CASSFRVGGQPQHF.